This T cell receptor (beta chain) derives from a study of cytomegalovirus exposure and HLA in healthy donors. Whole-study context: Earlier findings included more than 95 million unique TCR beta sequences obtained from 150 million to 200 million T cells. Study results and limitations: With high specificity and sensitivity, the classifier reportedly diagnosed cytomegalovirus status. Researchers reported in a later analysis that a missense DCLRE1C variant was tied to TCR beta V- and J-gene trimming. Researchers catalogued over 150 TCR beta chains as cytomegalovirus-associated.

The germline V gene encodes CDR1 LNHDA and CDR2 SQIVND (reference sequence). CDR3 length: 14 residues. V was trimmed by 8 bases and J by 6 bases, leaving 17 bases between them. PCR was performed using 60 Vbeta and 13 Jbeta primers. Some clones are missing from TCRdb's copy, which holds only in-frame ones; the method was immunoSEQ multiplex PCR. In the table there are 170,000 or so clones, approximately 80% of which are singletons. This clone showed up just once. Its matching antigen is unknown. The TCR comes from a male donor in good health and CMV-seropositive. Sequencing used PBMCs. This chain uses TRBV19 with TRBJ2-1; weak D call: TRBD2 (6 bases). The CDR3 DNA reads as TGTGCCAGTTCAACCTCCGGGGGTTCCAATGAGCAGTTCTTC. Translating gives CASSTSGGSNEQFF.